The sequence of this T cell receptor beta chain was determined in a study of CD8+ T cells in alopecia areata. Overall study: The study gave tofacitinib for 6 to 18 months, then 6 months off drug.

This clone was observed a handful of times. Sequencing relied on a cDNA template that was reverse transcribed from extracted RNA. The assay was immunoSEQ multiplex PCR, and TCRdb's table has in-frame clones only and misses some. The data hold around 140,000 clones, with around 58% observed a single time. Trimming pared 4 bases from V and 2 bases from J, leaving 11 bases between. The CDR3 sequence is 14 residues long. CDR1 SNHLY and CDR2 FYNNEI come from the germline V gene. The material sequenced was CD4+ T cells sorted from blood, taken at week 0. The clonotype comes from a human donor with alopecia areata. The V call is TRBV2, the J call TRBJ1-1, with D possibly matching TRBD1 (5 bases). The CDR3 here is CASSGGRVNTEAFF. For the CDR3, the DNA is TGTGCCAGCAGTGGGGGCAGGGTCAACACTGAAGCTTTCTTT.